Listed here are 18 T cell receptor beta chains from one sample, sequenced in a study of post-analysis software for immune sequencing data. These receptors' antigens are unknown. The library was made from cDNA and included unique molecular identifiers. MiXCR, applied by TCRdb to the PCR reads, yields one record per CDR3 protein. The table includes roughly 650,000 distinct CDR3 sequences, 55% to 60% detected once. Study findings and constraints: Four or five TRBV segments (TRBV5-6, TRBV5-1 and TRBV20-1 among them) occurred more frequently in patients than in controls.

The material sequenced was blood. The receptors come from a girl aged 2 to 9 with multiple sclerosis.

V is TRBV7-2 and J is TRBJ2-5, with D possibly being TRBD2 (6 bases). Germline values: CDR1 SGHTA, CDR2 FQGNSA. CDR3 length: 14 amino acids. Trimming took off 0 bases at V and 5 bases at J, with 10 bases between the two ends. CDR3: CASSLATRGETQYF. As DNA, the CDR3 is TGTGCCAGCAGCTTAGCTACGCGGGGCGAGACCCAGTACTTC. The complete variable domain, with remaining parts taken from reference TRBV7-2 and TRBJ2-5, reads GAGVSQSPSNKVTEKGKDVELRCDPISGHTALYWYRQSLGQGLEFLIYFQGNSAPDKSGLPSDRFSAERTGGSVSTLTIQRTQQEDSAVYLCASSLATRGETQYFGPGTRLLVL.

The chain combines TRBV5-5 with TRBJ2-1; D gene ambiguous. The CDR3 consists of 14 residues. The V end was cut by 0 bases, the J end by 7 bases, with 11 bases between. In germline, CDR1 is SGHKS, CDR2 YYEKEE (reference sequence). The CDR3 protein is CASSLAGIGNEQFF. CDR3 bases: TGTGCCAGCAGCTTGGCAGGCATTGGGAATGAGCAGTTCTTC. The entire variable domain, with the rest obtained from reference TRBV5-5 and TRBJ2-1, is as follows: DAGVTQSPTHLIKTRGQQVTLRCSPISGHKSVSWYQQVLGQGPQFIFQYYEKEERGRGNFPDRFSARQFPNYSSELNVNALLLGDSALYLCASSLAGIGNEQFFGPGTRLTVL.

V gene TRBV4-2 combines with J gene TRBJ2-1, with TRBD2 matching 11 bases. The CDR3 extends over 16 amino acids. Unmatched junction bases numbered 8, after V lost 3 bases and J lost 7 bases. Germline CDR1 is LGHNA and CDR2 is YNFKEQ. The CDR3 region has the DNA TGTGCCAGCAGCCACCTCGAACCTAGCGGGAGGAATGAGCAGTTCTTC. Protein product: CASSHLEPSGRNEQFF.

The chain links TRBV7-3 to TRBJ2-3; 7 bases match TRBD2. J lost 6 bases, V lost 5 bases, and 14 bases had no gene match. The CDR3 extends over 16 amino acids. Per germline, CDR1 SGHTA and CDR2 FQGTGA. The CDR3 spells CASSPGPAGAGDTQYF. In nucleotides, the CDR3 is TGTGCCAGCAGCCCCGGCCCGGCGGGAGCTGGGGATACGCAGTATTTT.

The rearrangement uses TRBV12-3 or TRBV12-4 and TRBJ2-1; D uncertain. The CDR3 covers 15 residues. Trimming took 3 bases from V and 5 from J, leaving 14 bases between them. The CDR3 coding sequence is TGTGCCAGCAGTTTGTCTGAGGTTGGGGACAATGAGCAGTTCTTC. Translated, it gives CASSLSEVGDNEQFF.

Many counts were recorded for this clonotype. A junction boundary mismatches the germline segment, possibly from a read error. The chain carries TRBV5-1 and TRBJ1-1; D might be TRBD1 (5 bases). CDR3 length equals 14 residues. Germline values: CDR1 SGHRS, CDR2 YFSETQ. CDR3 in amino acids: CASSSGTANTEAFF. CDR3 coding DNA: TGTGCCAGCAGTTCCGGGACGGCGAACACTGAAGCTTTCTTT.

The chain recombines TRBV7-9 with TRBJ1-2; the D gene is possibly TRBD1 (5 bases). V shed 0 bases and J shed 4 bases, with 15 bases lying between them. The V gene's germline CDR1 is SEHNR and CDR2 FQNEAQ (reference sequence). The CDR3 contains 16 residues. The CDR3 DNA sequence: TGTGCCAGCAGCTTAGCGCGGGGCGACTACCCCTATGGCTACACCTTC. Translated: CASSLARGDYPYGYTF.

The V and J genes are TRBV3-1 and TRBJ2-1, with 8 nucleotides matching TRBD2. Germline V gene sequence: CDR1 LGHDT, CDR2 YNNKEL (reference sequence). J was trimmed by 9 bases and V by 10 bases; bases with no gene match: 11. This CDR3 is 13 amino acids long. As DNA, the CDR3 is TGTGCCACGACCGGGGTCCGGGAGGGTGAGCAGTTCTTC. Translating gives CATTGVREGEQFF.

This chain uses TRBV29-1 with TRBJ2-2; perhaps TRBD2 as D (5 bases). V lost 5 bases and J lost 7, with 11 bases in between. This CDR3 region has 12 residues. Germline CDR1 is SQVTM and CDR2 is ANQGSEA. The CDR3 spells CSVRGYIGELFF. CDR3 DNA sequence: TGCAGCGTTAGAGGGTACATCGGGGAGCTGTTTTTT.

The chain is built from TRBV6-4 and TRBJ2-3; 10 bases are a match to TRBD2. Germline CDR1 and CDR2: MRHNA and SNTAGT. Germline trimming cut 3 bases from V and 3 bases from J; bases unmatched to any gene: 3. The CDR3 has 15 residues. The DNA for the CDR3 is TGTGCCAGCAGTGAGGTAGCGGGAGGAACAGATACGCAGTATTTT. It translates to CASSEVAGGTDTQYF.

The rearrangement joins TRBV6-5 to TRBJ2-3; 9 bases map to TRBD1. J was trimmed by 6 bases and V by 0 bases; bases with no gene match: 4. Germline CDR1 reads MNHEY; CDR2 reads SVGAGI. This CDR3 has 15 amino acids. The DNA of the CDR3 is TGTGCCAGCAGTTACTCTCTTGACAGGGGGGATACGCAGTATTTT. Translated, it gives CASSYSLDRGDTQYF.

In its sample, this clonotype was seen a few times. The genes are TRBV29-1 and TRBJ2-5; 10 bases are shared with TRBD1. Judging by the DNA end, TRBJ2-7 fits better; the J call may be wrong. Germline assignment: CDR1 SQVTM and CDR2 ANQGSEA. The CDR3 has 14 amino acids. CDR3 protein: CSANRDRGPYEQYF. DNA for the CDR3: TGCAGCGCGAACCGGGACAGGGGTCCCTACGAGCAGTACTTC.

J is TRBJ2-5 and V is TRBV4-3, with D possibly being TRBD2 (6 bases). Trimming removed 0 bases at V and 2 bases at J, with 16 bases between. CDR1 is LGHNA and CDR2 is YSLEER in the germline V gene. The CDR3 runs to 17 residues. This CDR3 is CASSQEYPGVGQETQYF. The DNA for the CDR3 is TGCGCCAGCAGCCAAGAGTACCCGGGGGTTGGACAAGAGACCCAGTACTTC.

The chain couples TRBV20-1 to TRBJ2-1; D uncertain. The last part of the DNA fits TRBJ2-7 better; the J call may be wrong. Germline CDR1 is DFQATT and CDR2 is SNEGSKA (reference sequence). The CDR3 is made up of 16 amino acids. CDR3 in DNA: TGCAGTGCTAGAGTATGGGCTGAACGTTCCTACAATGAGCAGTACTTC. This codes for CSARVWAERSYNEQYF.

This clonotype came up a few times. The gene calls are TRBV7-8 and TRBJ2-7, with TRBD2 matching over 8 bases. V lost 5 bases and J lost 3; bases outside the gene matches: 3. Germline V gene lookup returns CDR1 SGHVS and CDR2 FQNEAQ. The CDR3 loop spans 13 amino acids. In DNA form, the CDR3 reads TGTGCCAGCAGCAGGCGGGAGGACTACGAGCAGTACTTC. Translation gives CASSRREDYEQYF.

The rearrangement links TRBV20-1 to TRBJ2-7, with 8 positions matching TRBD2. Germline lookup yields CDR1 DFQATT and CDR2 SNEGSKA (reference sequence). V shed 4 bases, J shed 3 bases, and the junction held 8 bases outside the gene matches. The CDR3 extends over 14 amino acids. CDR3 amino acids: CSAKGREGIYEQYF. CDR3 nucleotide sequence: TGCAGTGCTAAGGGACGGGAGGGCATCTACGAGCAGTACTTC.

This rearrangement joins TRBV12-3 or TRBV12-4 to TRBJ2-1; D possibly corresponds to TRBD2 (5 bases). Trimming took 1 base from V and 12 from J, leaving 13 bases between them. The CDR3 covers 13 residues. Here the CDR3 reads CASSLGTPSMQFF. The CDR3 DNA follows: TGTGCCAGCAGTTTAGGGACTCCTTCGATGCAGTTCTTC.

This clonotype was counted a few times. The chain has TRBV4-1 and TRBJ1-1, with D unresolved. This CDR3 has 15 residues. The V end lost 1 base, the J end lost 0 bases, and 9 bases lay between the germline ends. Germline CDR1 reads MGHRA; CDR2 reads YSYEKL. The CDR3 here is CASSQVEQLNTEAFF. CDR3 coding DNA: TGCGCCAGCAGCCAAGTCGAACAGCTGAACACTGAAGCTTTCTTT.